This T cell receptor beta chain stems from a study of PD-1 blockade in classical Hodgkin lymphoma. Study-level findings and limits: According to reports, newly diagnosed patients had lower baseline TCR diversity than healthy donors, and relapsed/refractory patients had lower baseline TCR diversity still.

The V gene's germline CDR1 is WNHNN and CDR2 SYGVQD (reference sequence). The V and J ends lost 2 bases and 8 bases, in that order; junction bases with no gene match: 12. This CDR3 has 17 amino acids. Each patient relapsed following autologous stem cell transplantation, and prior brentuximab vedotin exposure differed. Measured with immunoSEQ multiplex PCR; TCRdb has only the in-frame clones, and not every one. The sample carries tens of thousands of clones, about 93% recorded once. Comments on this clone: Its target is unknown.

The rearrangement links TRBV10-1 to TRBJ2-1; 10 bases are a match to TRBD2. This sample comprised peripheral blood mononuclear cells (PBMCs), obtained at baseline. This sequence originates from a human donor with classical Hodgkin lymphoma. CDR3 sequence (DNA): TGCGCCAGCAGTGAGACCGAGCGGGGGGGTCCTCAGGATGAGCAGTTCTTC. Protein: CASSETERGGPQDEQFF.